One sample yielded the 8 T cell receptor beta chains listed below, sequenced in a study of cytomegalovirus exposure and HLA in healthy donors. PCR amplification relied on 60 Vbeta primers (plus 13 Jbeta primers). The protocol was immunoSEQ multiplex PCR, while the TCRdb copy is restricted to in-frame clones and leaves out a portion. The sample holds about 75,000 clones. Sequenced sample: PBMCs. These receptors originate from a man aged 18 to 30 in good health and CMV-seropositive.

This chain connects TRBV7-2 to TRBJ2-5, with D tentatively TRBD1 (6 bases). Germline CDR1 SGHTA, CDR2 FQGNSA. The CDR3 is 14 amino acids. Trimming pared 4 bases from V and 5 bases from J, leaving 14 bases between. The CDR3 protein is CASSSRSGAETQYF. For the CDR3, the DNA is TGTGCCAGCAGCTCCCGTTCAGGGGCGGAGACCCAGTACTTC. Full variable domain (missing parts from reference TRBV7-2 and TRBJ2-5): GAGVSQSPSNKVTEKGKDVELRCDPISGHTALYWYRQSLGQGLEFLIYFQGNSAPDKSGLPSDRFSAERTGGSVSTLTIQRTQQEDSAVYLCASSSRSGAETQYFGPGTRLLVL.

CDR3 DNA: TGTGCCAGCAGCCTAGCCCTGCAGGTCGGGAAGCAGTTCTTC. It codes for CASSLALQVGKQFF. This chain connects TRBV28 to TRBJ2-1; perhaps TRBD2 as D (5 bases). The CDR3 loop spans 14 amino acids. Trimming cost V 6 bases and J 11 bases, with 20 bases left between them. CDR1 is MDHEN, CDR2 SYDVKM, per germline. Looking up the rest from reference TRBV28 and TRBJ2-1 gives the full variable domain: DVKVTQSSRYLVKRTGEKVFLECVQDMDHENMFWYRQDPGLGLRLIYFSYDVKMKEKGDIPEGYSVSREKKERFSLILESASTNQTSMYLCASSLALQVGKQFFGPGTRLTVL.

The chain employs TRBV2 and TRBJ1-6, with no clear D. This CDR3 has 11 amino acids. Trimming shortened V by 3 bases and J by 9 bases, and 3 bases separated the two germline ends. The germline V gene encodes CDR1 SNHLY and CDR2 FYNNEI. The CDR3 DNA reads TGTGCCAGCAGTGATATTTCACCCCTCCACTTT. Residues: CASSDISPLHF.

The chain links TRBV5-1 to TRBJ1-1, with D maybe TRBD1 (5 bases). Germline lookup yields CDR1 SGHRS and CDR2 YFSETQ. The CDR3 is 14 residues long. V lost 1 base and J 0 bases, leaving 7 bases between the germline ends. CDR3 loop: CASSLSRVNTEAFF. In nucleotides, the CDR3 is TGCGCCAGCAGCTTGAGCAGGGTGAACACTGAAGCTTTCTTT. Using reference TRBV5-1 and TRBJ1-1 for the parts outside the CDR3, the full variable domain is KAGVTQTPRYLIKTRGQQVTLSCSPISGHRSVSWYQQTPGQGLQFLFEYFSETQRNKGNFPGRFSGRQFSNSRSEMNVSTLELGDSALYLCASSLSRVNTEAFFGQGTRLTVV.

As regards this clone: Likely a read error: the CDR3 ends without its conserved phenylalanine or tryptophan. V is TRBV2 and J is TRBJ2-7, with unresolved D. Trimming removed 1 base at V and 1 base at J, with 5 bases between. Germline V gene data show CDR1 as SNHLY and CDR2 as FYNNEI. The CDR3 spans 13 residues. CDR3 in amino acids: CASSEGLSYEQYL. The CDR3 bases are TGTGCCAGCAGTGAAGGACTTTCCTACGAGCAGTACCTC.

The chain joins TRBV6-1 to TRBJ1-2, with D possibly TRBD1 on 6 matching bases. CDR3 length: 14 residues. In germline, CDR1 is MNHNS, CDR2 SASEGT. V was clipped by 3 bases and J by 8 bases, with 16 bases between them. Here the CDR3 DNA reads TGTGCCAGCAGTGAGGCCAGGGGAGCAGGCGGCTACACCTTC. Encoded protein: CASSEARGAGGYTF.

The gene calls are TRBV4-1 and TRBJ2-7; 11 bases fit TRBD2. The junction had 13 bases not matched to a gene; V was cut back by 3 bases and J by 3 bases. The CDR3 totals 18 residues. The V gene's germline CDR1 is MGHRA and CDR2 YSYEKL. The CDR3 loop reads CASSHPWSTSGGYYEQYF. CDR3 in DNA: TGCGCCAGCAGCCATCCCTGGAGTACTAGCGGGGGTTACTACGAGCAGTACTTC.

The J gene is TRBJ2-5, the V gene TRBV7-9, with 10 bases lining up with TRBD1. CDR1 and CDR2 from the germline V gene are SEHNR and FQNEAQ (reference sequence). V lost 10 bases to trimming and J lost 5 bases; unmatched junction nucleotides: 10. This CDR3 comprises 14 residues. CDR3 DNA: TGTGCCACTCTACGGGACAGGGGATTGGAGACCCAGTACTTC. Amino acids: CATLRDRGLETQYF.